A single sample is the source of the 31 T cell receptor beta chains below, sequenced in a study of control samples from healthy donors and cancer patients. Only in-frame clones appear in the TCRdb table, and some are missing; sequencing was by immunoSEQ multiplex PCR. Among around 130,000 clones, 89% were seen once, and the ten largest hold 6.5% to 9.5%. The sequenced material came from PBMCs. Receptors originate from a middle-aged man with head and neck cancer.

The genes are TRBV11-2 and TRBJ2-2; D gene ambiguous. The germline V gene has CDR1 SGHAT and CDR2 FQNNGV. CDR3 length: 15 residues. The V end lost 2 bases, the J end lost 0 bases, and 7 bases lay between the germline ends. The CDR3 sequence is CASSLQAANTGELFF. The DNA of the CDR3 is TGTGCCAGCAGCTTACAGGCCGCGAACACCGGGGAGCTGTTTTTT.

The V and J genes are TRBV5-4 and TRBJ2-1, with D tentatively TRBD2 (6 bases). CDR3 length equals 15 residues. CDR1 is SGHNT, CDR2 YYREEE, per germline (reference sequence). V lost 5 bases and J 1 base, leaving 13 bases between the germline ends. CDR3 residues: CASSPGEASYNEQFF. The CDR3 nucleotides are TGTGCCAGCAGTCCCGGGGAGGCATCCTACAATGAGCAGTTCTTC.

This chain uses TRBV3-1 (or the pseudogene TRBV3-2) with TRBJ2-1; 13 bases are shared with TRBD2. The CDR3 sequence is 16 residues long. Trimming took 6 bases from V and 8 from J; bases not matched to a gene: 10. Germline loops: CDR1 LGHDT, CDR2 YNNKEL (reference sequence). CDR3 sequence (DNA): TGTGCCAGCAGACTAGCGGGGGGGTCCGGAGACTATGAGCAGTTCTTC. Protein: CASRLAGGSGDYEQFF.

The chain joins TRBV2 to TRBJ1-5; a possible D gene is TRBD1 (5 bases). V was clipped by 5 bases and J by 1 base, with 15 bases between them. This CDR3 contains 16 residues. The germline V gene encodes CDR1 SNHLY and CDR2 FYNNEI. In nucleotides, the CDR3 is TGTGCCAGCAGTCAGGTGACCCGGGACAGCAATCAGCCCCAGCATTTT. Its protein is CASSQVTRDSNQPQHF.

The chain joins TRBV28 to TRBJ2-2; the D gene is possibly TRBD1 (6 bases). V shed 7 bases and J shed 0 bases, with 12 bases lying between them. Germline lookup yields CDR1 MDHEN and CDR2 SYDVKM. The CDR3 is 15 amino acids. CDR3: CASNFDRPNTGELFF. The CDR3 DNA sequence: TGTGCCAGCAATTTCGACAGGCCGAACACCGGGGAGCTGTTTTTT. The full variable domain, in which reference TRBV28 and TRBJ2-2 provide the parts outside the CDR3, is DVKVTQSSRYLVKRTGEKVFLECVQDMDHENMFWYRQDPGLGLRLIYFSYDVKMKEKGDIPEGYSVSREKKERFSLILESASTNQTSMYLCASNFDRPNTGELFFGEGSRLTVL.

This clone was seen a single time. The gene calls are TRBV5-1 and TRBJ2-4; no definite D call. This CDR3 has 15 residues. V lost 0 bases and J 7 bases, leaving 14 bases between the germline ends. The germline gives CDR1 SGHRS, CDR2 YFSETQ. The CDR3, as DNA: TGCGCCAGCAGCTTGGGTCCCGGAGAAGTGAACATTCAGTACTTC. This codes for CASSLGPGEVNIQYF.

The chain has TRBV5-1 and TRBJ1-6, with 9 positions matching TRBD1. CDR1 and CDR2 from the germline V gene are SGHRS and YFSETQ. The CDR3 totals 15 residues. The V gene end was trimmed by 0 bases and the J gene end by 7 bases; junction bases not matched to a gene: 2. The chain's CDR3 is CASSLAQGANSPLHF. CDR3 sequence (DNA): TGCGCCAGCAGCTTGGCACAGGGGGCGAATTCACCCCTCCACTTT. The full variable domain, rest sourced from reference TRBV5-1 and TRBJ1-6, is KAGVTQTPRYLIKTRGQQVTLSCSPISGHRSVSWYQQTPGQGLQFLFEYFSETQRNKGNFPGRFSGRQFSNSRSEMNVSTLELGDSALYLCASSLAQGANSPLHFGNGTRLTVT.

The gene calls are TRBV7-2 and TRBJ2-7; 10 bases match TRBD2. Germline V lookup: CDR1 SGHTA, CDR2 FQGNSA. After removal of 3 bases from V and 3 bases from J, the junction contained 17 bases not matched to a gene. The CDR3 loop spans 19 amino acids. In nucleotides, the CDR3 is TGTGCCAGCAGCTTCCTAGGGGGATTTGGAGCGGGAGGGGACTACGAGCAGTACTTC. Its protein product is CASSFLGGFGAGGDYEQYF.

This clone was picked up one time. The chain joins TRBV9 to TRBJ2-7; weak D call: TRBD1 (6 bases). The germline V gene encodes CDR1 SGDLS and CDR2 YYNGEE. The CDR3 has 14 residues. The ends were cut back, 2 bases at V and 2 bases at J, with 11 bases in the middle. The chain's CDR3 is CASSVTGSTYEQYF. The DNA for the CDR3 is TGTGCCAGCAGCGTGACAGGATCAACCTACGAGCAGTACTTC.

This clone was counted a single time. The chain is built from TRBV5-1 and TRBJ1-5; 7 bases match TRBD1. The V gene's germline CDR1 is SGHRS and CDR2 YFSETQ. Unmatched junction bases numbered 11, after V lost 4 bases and J lost 7 bases. The CDR3 is made up of 15 amino acids. The chain's CDR3 is CASSPGQWGMQPQHF. CDR3 bases: TGCGCCAGCAGCCCGGGACAGTGGGGAATGCAGCCCCAGCATTTT.

This clone came up a few times. The V call is TRBV4-1, the J call TRBJ1-4; 8 bases line up with TRBD1. Germline V lookup: CDR1 MGHRA, CDR2 YSYEKL. There are 15 residues in the CDR3. The junction had 8 bases not matched to a gene; V was cut back by 1 base and J by 10 bases. The CDR3 region has the DNA TGCGCCAGCAGCCAAGGCATACAGGGGGTGGGAAAACTGTTTTTT. Amino acids: CASSQGIQGVGKLFF.

CDR3 sequence (DNA): TGCGCCAGCAGCTTGGGGGGGGCGAACACCGGGGAGCTGTTTTTT. Translation gives CASSLGGANTGELFF. The rearrangement uses TRBV5-1 and TRBJ2-2, with D maybe TRBD2 (6 bases). The germline CDR1 and CDR2 sequences are SGHRS and YFSETQ. Trimming shortened V by 0 bases and J by 0 bases, and 6 bases separated the two germline ends. The CDR3 has 15 residues.

The chain is built from TRBV7-9 and TRBJ2-1, with D possibly TRBD1 on 5 matching bases. V was shortened by 4 bases and J by 9 bases, with 22 bases between the two germline ends. The CDR3 loop spans 16 amino acids. CDR1 is SEHNR, CDR2 FQNEAQ, per germline (reference sequence). Written as DNA, the CDR3 is TGTGCCAGCAGCTCCAAGGCAGGGTTGTCAGGTCTTGAGCAGTTCTTC. Translated, it gives CASSSKAGLSGLEQFF.

This clone has a handful of counts. The chain employs TRBV5-4 and TRBJ1-2; no definite D call. The CDR3 totals 13 residues. Trimming removed 0 bases from V and 5 bases from J, with 8 bases in between. In germline, CDR1 is SGHNT, CDR2 YYREEE (reference sequence). The CDR3 region is CASSLGTEYGYTF. In DNA, the CDR3 is TGTGCCAGCAGCTTGGGGACGGAATATGGCTACACCTTC.

The rearrangement uses TRBV5-5 and TRBJ2-5, with 8 nucleotides matching TRBD1. The J segment lost 4 bases and the V segment lost 0 bases, leaving 5 bases of the junction unmatched. This CDR3 is 15 amino acids long. Looked up from germline, CDR1 is SGHKS and CDR2 is YYEKEE (reference sequence). CDR3 amino acids: CASSLASGGGETQYF. CDR3 bases: TGTGCCAGCAGCTTGGCCTCAGGGGGCGGAGAGACCCAGTACTTC. The whole variable domain, filled in from reference TRBV5-5 and TRBJ2-5, reads DAGVTQSPTHLIKTRGQQVTLRCSPISGHKSVSWYQQVLGQGPQFIFQYYEKEERGRGNFPDRFSARQFPNYSSELNVNALLLGDSALYLCASSLASGGGETQYFGPGTRLLVL.

The V and J genes are TRBV29-1 and TRBJ2-5; TRBD1 is a possible D gene (6 bases). Per germline, CDR1 SQVTM and CDR2 ANQGSEA. V shed 5 bases and J shed 3 bases, with 19 bases lying between them. The CDR3 totals 15 residues. CDR3 region: CSVHRVSYLEETQYF. In nucleotides, the CDR3 is TGCAGCGTTCACAGGGTTTCATATTTGGAAGAGACCCAGTACTTC.

The J gene is TRBJ2-7, the V gene TRBV7-3, with 9 bases lining up with TRBD1. Germline-derived CDR1 and CDR2 are SGHTA and FQGTGA. V lost 1 base and J lost 1; bases outside the gene matches: 2. The CDR3 contains 15 residues. The CDR3 loop reads CASSLKGQGSYEQYF. The CDR3 DNA sequence: TGTGCCAGCAGCTTAAAAGGACAGGGGTCCTACGAGCAGTACTTC.

The J gene is TRBJ1-4, the V gene TRBV18, with 8 bases that match TRBD1. The V and J ends lost 6 bases and 6 bases, in that order; junction bases with no gene match: 6. Germline CDR1 reads KGHSH; CDR2 reads LQKENI. The CDR3 covers 14 residues. CDR3: CASSPDREDEKLFF. CDR3 bases: TGTGCCAGCTCTCCGGACAGGGAGGATGAAAAACTGTTTTTT.

V gene TRBV5-1 combines with J gene TRBJ1-5; TRBD1 aligns across 8 bases. CDR1 and CDR2 (germline): SGHRS, YFSETQ. The trim removed 0 bases at V and 4 bases at J, leaving 6 bases unmatched. The CDR3 contains 16 residues. The DNA for the CDR3 is TGCGCCAGCAGCTTGGCCCCAGGGGGCAGTAATCAGCCCCAGCATTTT. This encodes CASSLAPGGSNQPQHF.

The V call is TRBV4-1, the J call TRBJ2-7, with TRBD2 identical over 8 bases. Germline V gene data show CDR1 as MGHRA and CDR2 as YSYEKL. There are 15 residues in the CDR3. The junction had 6 bases not matched to a gene; V was cut back by 0 bases and J by 5 bases. The CDR3 loop reads CASSQDAGTRDEQYF. The CDR3 DNA is TGCGCCAGCAGCCAAGATGCTGGGACTAGGGACGAGCAGTACTTC.

This clone was counted a few times. The genes are TRBV7-6 and TRBJ2-1; 8 bases map to TRBD1. Germline V gene data show CDR1 as SGHVS and CDR2 as FNYEAQ. The J segment lost 0 bases and the V segment lost 3 bases, leaving 10 bases of the junction unmatched. The CDR3 length is 18 residues. The CDR3 is CASSFIRQGKISYNEQFF. The CDR3, as DNA: TGTGCCAGCAGCTTTATTCGACAGGGGAAAATCTCCTACAATGAGCAGTTCTTC.

This chain links TRBV27 with TRBJ1-2; 7 nucleotides match TRBD1. The CDR3 is made up of 15 amino acids. Unmatched junction bases numbered 11, after V lost 8 bases and J lost 2 bases. Germline CDR1 is MNHEY and CDR2 is SMNVEV (reference sequence). The CDR3 coding sequence is TGTGCCAGCTCTCAAAAGACAGGGTCAAACTATGGCTACACCTTC. Translating gives CASSQKTGSNYGYTF.

The CDR3 region has the DNA TGTGCCAGCAGCGTAGGGCTAGCGGGGCCAGAGACCCAGTACTTC. Translating it yields CASSVGLAGPETQYF. The chain joins TRBV9 to TRBJ2-5, with 9 bases matching TRBD2. The CDR3 totals 15 residues. The J segment lost 4 bases and the V segment lost 0 bases, leaving 4 bases of the junction unmatched. The germline CDR1 and CDR2 sequences are SGDLS and YYNGEE.

This chain uses TRBV14 with TRBJ2-3; 10 bases are shared with TRBD2. J was trimmed by 8 bases and V by 1 base; bases with no gene match: 12. The CDR3 length is 17 residues. Looked up from germline, CDR1 is SGHDN and CDR2 is FVKESK. The CDR3 nucleotides are TGTGCCAGCAGCCAAGGTTTTTGGCTAGCGGGAGTTGTTACGCAGTATTTT. Its protein is CASSQGFWLAGVVTQYF. The whole variable domain, remainder taken from reference TRBV14 and TRBJ2-3, is EAGVTQFPSHSVIEKGQTVTLRCDPISGHDNLYWYRRVMGKEIKFLLHFVKESKQDESGMPNNRFLAERTGGTYSTLKVQPAELEDSGVYFCASSQGFWLAGVVTQYFGPGTRLTVL.

This chain joins TRBV5-6 and TRBJ2-7, with 10 bases lining up with TRBD2. The CDR3 totals 16 residues. V dropped 0 bases and J dropped 5; count of bases not matched to a gene: 8. Germline lookup yields CDR1 SGHDT and CDR2 YYEEEE. For the CDR3, the DNA is TGTGCCAGCAGCTTGGGGCCCGGGACTAGCGCCCACGAGCAGTACTTC. It specifies CASSLGPGTSAHEQYF.

The chain joins TRBV20-1 to TRBJ2-3; the match to TRBD2 covers 9 bases. Germline CDR1 is DFQATT and CDR2 is SNEGSKA (reference sequence). J lost 3 bases, V lost 3 bases, and 7 bases had no gene match. This CDR3 is 15 amino acids long. CDR3 sequence reads: CSASNPSGGTDTQYF. The CDR3 DNA reads as TGCAGTGCTAGTAACCCGAGCGGGGGGACAGATACGCAGTATTTT.

The V call is TRBV18, the J call TRBJ2-5; 7 bases agree with TRBD2. Per germline, CDR1 KGHSH and CDR2 LQKENI. The CDR3 sequence is 13 residues long. Unmatched junction bases numbered 0, after V lost 1 base and J lost 4 bases. CDR3 nucleotides: TGTGCCAGCTCACCACGGGGGGGAGAGACCCAGTACTTC. Amino acid sequence: CASSPRGGETQYF.

Concerning this clone: A junction boundary mismatches the germline segment, possibly from a read error. The chain carries TRBV7-2 and TRBJ2-4; 9 bases line up with TRBD1. The germline gives CDR1 SGHTA, CDR2 FQGNSA. CDR3 size: 13 residues. The CDR3 loop is CASSLDFQDRGFF. DNA for the CDR3: TGTGCCAGCAGCTTAGATTTCCAGGACAGGGGATTCTTC.

The chain has TRBV5-4 and TRBJ1-1; D gene unclear. Trimming cost V 3 bases and J 3 bases, with 9 bases left between them. The CDR3 runs to 13 residues. Germline loops: CDR1 SGHNT, CDR2 YYREEE (reference sequence). The CDR3 DNA sequence: TGTGCCAGCAGCTCGTCGACGGACACTGAAGCTTTCTTT. It is translated as CASSSSTDTEAFF. Full variable domain (outside the CDR3, taken from reference TRBV5-4 and TRBJ1-1): ETGVTQSPTHLIKTRGQQVTLRCSSQSGHNTVSWYQQALGQGPQFIFQYYREEENGRGNFPPRFSGLQFPNYSSELNVNALELDDSALYLCASSSSTDTEAFFGQGTRLTVV.

There are a few counts of this clone. This sequence joins TRBV9 and TRBJ2-1; D is undetermined. V dropped 0 bases and J dropped 3 bases, with 10 bases sitting between them. This CDR3 is 15 amino acids long. The germline gives CDR1 SGDLS, CDR2 YYNGEE. CDR3 sequence reads: CASSVGSQNYNEQFF. The CDR3 DNA reads as TGTGCCAGCAGCGTAGGGTCCCAAAACTACAATGAGCAGTTCTTC.

The J gene is TRBJ1-4, the V gene TRBV6-5; 11 bases are shared with TRBD1. The germline gives CDR1 MNHEY, CDR2 SVGAGI. With V trimmed by 6 bases and J by 10 bases, 7 bases remained unmatched. There are 14 residues in the CDR3. The CDR3 sequence is CASRDRGLGGKLFF. The CDR3 DNA reads as TGTGCCAGCAGGGACAGGGGGCTTGGGGGAAAACTGTTTTTT.